The source of this TCR beta chain is a study of cytomegalovirus exposure and HLA in healthy donors. Turning to the study itself: Of all 400 or so donors who were genotyped, 81% belonged to the Caucasian-associated ancestry cluster. Study results and caveats: Common viral pathogens were later found to be apparently linked to several of the most significant clusters. Using a false discovery rate of 0.05, a later analysis showed that roughly 16,000 TCR beta sequences were associated with HLA alleles. As was reported, the classifier diagnosed cytomegalovirus status with high specificity and sensitivity.

The PCR used 60 Vbeta and 13 Jbeta primers. Sequenced by immunoSEQ multiplex PCR; TCRdb stores in-frame clones only, minus some. The table lists some 120,000 clones. About this clone itself: The antigen remains undetermined.

In germline, CDR1 is SGHRS, CDR2 YFSETQ. Unmatched junction bases numbered 5, after V lost 0 bases and J lost 0 bases. This CDR3 is built from 17 residues. This chain links TRBV5-1 with TRBJ2-3, with 9 bases matching TRBD1. This receptor was identified in a man aged 35-49 years in good health and CMV-seropositive. The sample was PBMCs. The CDR3 sequence is CASSLANRGPSTDTQYF. The CDR3 nucleotides are TGCGCCAGCAGCTTGGCAAACAGGGGGCCTAGCACAGATACGCAGTATTTT. Filled out from reference TRBV5-1 and TRBJ2-3, the complete variable domain reads KAGVTQTPRYLIKTRGQQVTLSCSPISGHRSVSWYQQTPGQGLQFLFEYFSETQRNKGNFPGRFSGRQFSNSRSEMNVSTLELGDSALYLCASSLANRGPSTDTQYFGPGTRLTVL.